This TCR beta chain derives from a study of cytomegalovirus exposure and HLA in healthy donors. Across the study: T cells numbering around 190 million yielded fewer than 140 million unique TCR beta sequences in an earlier analysis.

Those who donated were healthy bone marrow donors. The V gene's germline CDR1 is SGHAT and CDR2 FQNNGV. J was trimmed by 5 bases and V by 4 bases; bases with no gene match: 6. CDR3 size: 15 residues. This clone was recorded a few times. Its matching antigen is unknown. The PCR made use of 60 Vbeta and 13 Jbeta primers. Generated by immunoSEQ multiplex PCR, the TCRdb table keeps only in-frame clones and is missing some. Of around 150,000 clones listed, 70% to 80% are singletons. Study results and limitations: In vitro assays verified that a few CMV-associated chains recognized CMV antigens specifically. Later analysis identified several of the most significant clusters that appeared linked to common viral pathogens.

Sequenced sample: PBMCs. The chain links TRBV11-2 to TRBJ2-2; TRBD1 matches 8 bases. This receptor was taken from a middle-aged man in good health and CMV-seropositive. The CDR3 spells CASSSTDRETGELFF. In DNA form, the CDR3 reads TGTGCCAGCAGCTCCACGGACAGGGAAACCGGGGAGCTGTTTTTT.